Reported below is one T cell receptor (beta chain). Its antigen is not yet known. No much larger clone is present one base from it, and per-base qualities are unavailable. TCRbeta CDR3 regions were amplified from genomic DNA by means of the immunoSEQ Assay, a bias-controlled multiplex PCR. The authors processed their data as follows. The number of nucleated cells in each sample was estimated from the amplification of reference gene primers within the assay. Sequence reads were collapsed and filtered to measure the absolute abundance of every unique TCRbeta CDR3 rearrangement. For each sample, productive Simpson clonality was calculated by taking the square root of Simpson's diversity index across productive rearrangements. Entries here come from immuneACCESS through TCRdb and include only in-frame sequences with V and J called. Some clones fail to appear in such tables; in the studies checked, an unresolved V gene covers under half of the shortfall, and the cause of the remainder is unknown. V, J and clone size are taken as reported in that table, and D and trimming were inferred from the DNA itself. In all, the sample holds around 250,000 clones, and around 86% of those were seen once. Just under 0.95% of the sample is taken by the ten largest.

Here V drops 2 bases and J drops 5 bases, and the junction holds 8 bases not matched to any gene. The CDR1 and CDR2 encoded by the germline V gene are SGHRS and YFSETQ. The CDR3 runs 16 residues from the cysteine to the phenylalanine. Only CDR3 DNA remains: 48 bases, in frame from the first base. The data originate from a study of blood T cell repertoires in COVID-19 (TCRdb year 2020). About the full investigation: Samples covering the acute and convalescent phases of COVID-19 were provided by collaborators in the United States, Italy and Spain. A de-identified subject ID, COVID-19 status, age in years and sex were almost always included in the sample metadata. Where HLA class I and class II types were available, the types were taken from metadata supplied by the sample provider, not from assay-based typing. The dataset comprised deeply sampled blood TCRbeta repertoires from subjects exposed to, actively infected with, or recovered from COVID-19. The repertoires were released in a freely available public database meant as a resource for research on the immune response to SARS-CoV-2. The samples were drawn from two sources: the first 160 participants of the ongoing ImmuneRACE study, and over 1,000 subjects contributed by 6 global collaborators. The material from the prospective study consisted of cDNA or gDNA derived from T cells, B-cell-depleted T cells, or PBMCs. Overall study outcomes, separate from this receptor: Clinical and demographic metadata were provided uncurated, with the amount varying by source and participant.

A second Seattle source provided samples from volunteer blood donors who had recovered from COVID-19. Each collaborating institution followed its own protocols to collect whole blood in K2EDTA tubes. For TCRbeta analysis, collaborators shipped samples in one of three forms: frozen whole blood, isolated PBMCs, or DNA extracted from either of those sample types. The sequenced sample was peripheral blood. The V and J genes are TRBV5-1 and TRBJ1-1; 11 nucleotides in the junction match TRBD1. The receptor was derived from a woman aged 35 to 49 who had recovered from COVID-19. For the CDR3, the sequence is CASSFGAGTGGTEAFF. The DNA sequence follows: TGCGCCAGCAGCTTCGGGGCCGGGACAGGGGGGACTGAAGCTTTCTTT.